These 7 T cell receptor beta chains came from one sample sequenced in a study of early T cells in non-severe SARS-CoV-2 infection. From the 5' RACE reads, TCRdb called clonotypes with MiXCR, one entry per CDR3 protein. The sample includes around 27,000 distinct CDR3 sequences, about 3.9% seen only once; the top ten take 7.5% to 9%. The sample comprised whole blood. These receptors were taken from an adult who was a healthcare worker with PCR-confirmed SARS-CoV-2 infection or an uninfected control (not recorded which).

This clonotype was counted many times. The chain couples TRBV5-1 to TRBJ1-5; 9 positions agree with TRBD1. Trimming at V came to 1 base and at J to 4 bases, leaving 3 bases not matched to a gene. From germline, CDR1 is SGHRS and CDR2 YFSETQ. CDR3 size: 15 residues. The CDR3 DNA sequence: TGCGCCAGCAGCTTGTTAGGGACAGGGAATCAGCCCCAGCATTTT. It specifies CASSLLGTGNQPQHF.

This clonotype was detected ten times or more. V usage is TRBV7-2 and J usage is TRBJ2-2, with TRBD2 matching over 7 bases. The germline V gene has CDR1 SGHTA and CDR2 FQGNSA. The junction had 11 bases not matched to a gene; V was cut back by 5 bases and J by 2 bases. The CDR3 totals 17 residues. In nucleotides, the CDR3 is TGTGCCAGCAGCCCCGCTCGTGGGGGGGTTAACACCGGGGAGCTGTTTTTT. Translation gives CASSPARGGVNTGELFF.

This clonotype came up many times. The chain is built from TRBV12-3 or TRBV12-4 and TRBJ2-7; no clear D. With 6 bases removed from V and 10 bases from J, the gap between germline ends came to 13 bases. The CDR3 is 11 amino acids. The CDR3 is CASSLNGIQYF. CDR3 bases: TGTGCCAGCAGCCTAAACGGAATTCAGTACTTC.

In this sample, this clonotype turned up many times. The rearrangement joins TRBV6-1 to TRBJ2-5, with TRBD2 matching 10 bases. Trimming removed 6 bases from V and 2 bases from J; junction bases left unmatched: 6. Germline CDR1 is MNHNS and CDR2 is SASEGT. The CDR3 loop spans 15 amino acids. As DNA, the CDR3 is TGTGCCAGCAGCGAGGGACTAGCGTTTCAAGAGACCCAGTACTTC. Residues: CASSEGLAFQETQYF.

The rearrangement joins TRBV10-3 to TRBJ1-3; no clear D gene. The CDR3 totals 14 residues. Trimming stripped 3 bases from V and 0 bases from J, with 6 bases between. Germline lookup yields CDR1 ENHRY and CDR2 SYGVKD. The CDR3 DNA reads TGTGCCATCAGTGAACATCTCTCTGGAAACACCATATATTTT. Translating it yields CAISEHLSGNTIYF.

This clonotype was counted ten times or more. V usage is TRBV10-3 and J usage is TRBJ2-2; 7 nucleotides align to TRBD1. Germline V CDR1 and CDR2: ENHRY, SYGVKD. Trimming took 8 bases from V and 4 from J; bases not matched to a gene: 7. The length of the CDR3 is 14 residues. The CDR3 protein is CAIDGRQGTGELFF. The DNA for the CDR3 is TGTGCCATCGATGGGAGACAGGGCACCGGGGAGCTGTTTTTT.

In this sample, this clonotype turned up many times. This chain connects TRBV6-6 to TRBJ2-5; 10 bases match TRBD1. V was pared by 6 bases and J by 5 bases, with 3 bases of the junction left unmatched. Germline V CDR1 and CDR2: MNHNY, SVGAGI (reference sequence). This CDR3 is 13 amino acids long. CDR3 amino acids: CASRDRGRETQYF. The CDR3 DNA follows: TGTGCCAGCAGAGACAGGGGGCGGGAGACCCAGTACTTC.